This passage covers 31 T cell receptor beta chains from one sample sequenced in a study of blood T cell repertoires in COVID-19. Clones were read by immunoSEQ multiplex PCR, and TCRdb kept only the in-frame ones, dropping some. The sample includes about 270,000 clones, approximately 91% seen only once; the top ten take about 2.3%. The sample was PBMCs or T cells enriched from blood (not recorded which). Source of these receptors: a woman in her 40s with acute COVID-19.

The chain links TRBV6-5 to TRBJ1-1; D is ambiguous. Trimming cost V 6 bases and J 3 bases, with 11 bases left between them. This CDR3 is 13 amino acids long. Germline lookup yields CDR1 MNHEY and CDR2 SVGAGI. The CDR3, as DNA: TGTGCCAGCAGCTTTGACCGGGACACTGAAGCTTTCTTT. The encoded protein is CASSFDRDTEAFF.

This chain links TRBV7-8 with TRBJ2-1, with 9 bases lining up with TRBD2. The length of the CDR3 is 15 residues. The junction had 9 bases not matched to a gene; V was cut back by 6 bases and J by 6 bases. Germline V gene sequence: CDR1 SGHVS, CDR2 FQNEAQ. In DNA, the CDR3 is TGTGCCAGCAGTCAAAGCGGGGGGAAGTCCAATGAGCAGTTCTTC. Protein: CASSQSGGKSNEQFF.

This chain uses TRBV29-1 with TRBJ1-2; TRBD1 is a possible D gene (6 bases). V lost 6 bases to trimming and J lost 5 bases, with 19 bases between them. This CDR3 has 14 residues. Germline V gene data show CDR1 as SQVTM and CDR2 as ANQGSEA. The CDR3 nucleotides read TGCAGCGTCCTATCGGTGGGGGCGTCGTATGGCTACACCTTC. Amino acids: CSVLSVGASYGYTF.

This clone was seen a single time. The chain links TRBV14 to TRBJ1-4; D might be TRBD1 (6 bases). Trimming took 4 bases from V and 7 from J, leaving 16 bases between them. The germline V gene encodes CDR1 SGHDN and CDR2 FVKESK. The CDR3 totals 15 residues. The CDR3 bases are TGTGCCAGCAGCCTCTCAGCGGGGGCGGGTGAAAAACTGTTTTTT. This codes for CASSLSAGAGEKLFF.

This chain uses TRBV10-3 with TRBJ2-3; 12 nucleotides line up with TRBD2. J was trimmed by 3 bases and V by 6 bases; bases with no gene match: 4. CDR1 ENHRY and CDR2 SYGVKD come from the germline V gene. The CDR3 runs to 15 residues. The CDR3 sequence: CAISSSGGATDTQYF. Written as DNA, the CDR3 is TGTGCCATCAGCTCTAGCGGGGGGGCGACAGATACGCAGTATTTT.

This clone showed up just once. This chain connects TRBV4-2 to TRBJ1-1; D remains unclear. This CDR3 is 15 amino acids long. V lost 0 bases to trimming and J lost 6 bases, with 14 bases between them. In germline, CDR1 is LGHNA, CDR2 YNFKEQ. CDR3 in amino acids: CASSQERSGWAEAFF. The CDR3 DNA sequence: TGTGCCAGCAGCCAAGAGCGGTCGGGATGGGCTGAAGCTTTCTTT.

The CDR3 DNA is TGTGCCAGCAGTGAGGGGACAGGGATGAATAGCAATCAGCCCCAGCATTTT. Its translation is CASSEGTGMNSNQPQHF. The V and J genes are TRBV6-1 and TRBJ1-5, with 9 bases matching TRBD1. The CDR3 is 17 amino acids. J was trimmed by 0 bases and V by 3 bases; bases with no gene match: 6. Germline assignment: CDR1 MNHNS and CDR2 SASEGT.

This chain connects TRBV6-6 to TRBJ2-7, with 7 bases aligning to TRBD2. V lost 6 bases, J lost 1 base, and 6 bases stayed unmatched. Per germline, CDR1 MNHNY and CDR2 SVGAGI (reference sequence). The length of the CDR3 is 14 residues. The CDR3 region is CASRPTGGSYEQYF. The CDR3 DNA sequence: TGTGCCAGCAGACCTACGGGAGGATCCTACGAGCAGTACTTC.

The chain links TRBV11-1 to TRBJ2-1; TRBD2 agrees at 10 bases. Germline V gene sequence: CDR1 SGHAT, CDR2 FQDESV (reference sequence). V gave up 3 bases and J gave up 7 bases; unmatched junction bases: 6. The CDR3 is 15 amino acids. The CDR3 nucleotides are TGTGCCAGCAGCTTCCTAGCGGGAGTAGGAAATGAGCAGTTCTTC. It yields the protein CASSFLAGVGNEQFF. The full variable domain, in which reference TRBV11-1 and TRBJ2-1 provide the parts outside the CDR3, is EAEVAQSPRYKITEKSQAVAFWCDPISGHATLYWYRQILGQGPELLVQFQDESVVDDSQLPKDRFSAERLKGVDSTLKIQPAELGDSAMYLCASSFLAGVGNEQFFGPGTRLTVL.

This chain joins TRBV5-8 and TRBJ1-1, with D maybe TRBD1 (6 bases). Per the germline V gene, CDR1 is SGHTS and CDR2 is YDEGEE. Trimming stripped 2 bases from V and 1 base from J, with 12 bases between. This CDR3 has 15 amino acids. The DNA for the CDR3 is TGTGCCAGCAGCTTACGGGGGGCAGGGAACACTGAAGCTTTCTTT. This encodes CASSLRGAGNTEAFF. The full variable domain, its missing parts supplied by reference TRBV5-8 and TRBJ1-1, is EAGVTQSPTHLIKTRGQQATLRCSPISGHTSVYWYQQALGLGLQFLLWYDEGEERNRGNFPPRFSGRQFPNYSSELNVNALELEDSALYLCASSLRGAGNTEAFFGQGTRLTVV.

The CDR3 loop is CASLDRHIQETQYF. The CDR3 DNA reads as TGCGCCAGCTTGGATAGACATATCCAAGAGACCCAGTACTTC. This chain uses TRBV5-1 with TRBJ2-5; no definite D call. Trimming left V 7 bases short and J 1 base short, with 14 bases between. The CDR3 totals 14 residues. Germline CDR1 SGHRS, CDR2 YFSETQ.

The V and J genes are TRBV7-2 and TRBJ1-1; possibly TRBD1 for D (6 bases). Germline CDR1 is SGHTA and CDR2 is FQGNSA. CDR3 length equals 16 residues. V was clipped by 5 bases and J by 0 bases, with 16 bases between them. CDR3 in amino acids: CASSLQGNLVNTEAFF. The CDR3 DNA sequence: TGTGCCAGCAGCCTCCAGGGGAACCTGGTGAACACTGAAGCTTTCTTT.

This rearrangement joins TRBV7-2 to TRBJ1-1; TRBD1 aligns across 8 bases. This CDR3 region has 12 residues. From germline, CDR1 is SGHTA and CDR2 FQGNSA. V dropped 5 bases and J dropped 11; count of bases not matched to a gene: 7. The CDR3 spells CASSQPGGPAFF. CDR3 in DNA: TGTGCCAGCAGCCAACCAGGGGGCCCGGCTTTCTTT.

V gene TRBV29-1 combines with J gene TRBJ1-4; 7 bases line up with TRBD1. With 4 bases clipped from V and 3 bases from J, the junction kept 5 bases outside the gene matches. CDR3 size: 14 residues. Germline V gene data show CDR1 as SQVTM and CDR2 as ANQGSEA. The DNA of the CDR3 is TGCAGCGTTGCGAGGACAGGTCCTAATGAAAAACTGTTTTTT. It codes for CSVARTGPNEKLFF.

V gene TRBV2 combines with J gene TRBJ1-6; D perhaps matches TRBD1 (5 bases). Trimming took off 10 bases at V and 10 bases at J, with 17 bases between the two ends. This CDR3 contains 13 residues. Germline V gene sequence: CDR1 SNHLY, CDR2 FYNNEI. The CDR3 loop is CATSGLGRSPLHF. CDR3 DNA: TGTGCCACATCGGGGCTCGGGAGATCACCCCTCCACTTT.

The rearrangement uses TRBV5-8 and TRBJ2-7, with a tentative D call TRBD2 (5 bases). V gave up 4 bases and J gave up 11 bases, with 25 bases separating them. Germline V lookup: CDR1 SGHTS, CDR2 YDEGEE. The CDR3 loop spans 15 amino acids. CDR3 sequence: CASSLRVGAPESEYF. The CDR3 DNA is TGTGCCAGCAGCCTTAGGGTGGGAGCCCCTGAGAGCGAGTACTTC.

The chain links TRBV12-3 or TRBV12-4 to TRBJ2-3; D remains unclear. With 6 bases removed from V and 1 base from J, the gap between germline ends came to 8 bases. This CDR3 contains 13 residues. CDR3 protein: CASSSLGTDTQYF. DNA of the CDR3: TGTGCCAGCAGCTCCCTCGGCACAGATACGCAGTATTTT.

The genes are TRBV7-9 and TRBJ1-5; the D gene is possibly TRBD1 (6 bases). Germline V gene data show CDR1 as SEHNR and CDR2 as FQNEAQ (reference sequence). This CDR3 contains 13 residues. The germline V and J ends were trimmed by 5 bases and 4 bases, with 9 bases remaining between them. In nucleotides, the CDR3 is TGTGCCAGCAGCCGAGGGGGTAATCAGCCCCAGCATTTT. It encodes CASSRGGNQPQHF.

V gene TRBV6-5 combines with J gene TRBJ1-6, with D hard to call. The CDR3 is 16 residues long. V shed 0 bases and J shed 10 bases, with 16 bases lying between them. Germline lookup yields CDR1 MNHEY and CDR2 SVGAGI. CDR3 region: CASSYSIGSGGSPLHF. In nucleotides, the CDR3 is TGTGCCAGCAGTTACTCGATCGGGTCGGGCGGGTCACCCCTCCACTTT.

As DNA, the CDR3 is TGTGCCAGCGGGAGGGGGGATAGCAATCAGCCCCAGCATTTT. Its protein is CASGRGDSNQPQHF. The chain uses TRBV3-1 (or the pseudogene TRBV3-2) and TRBJ1-5; weak D call: TRBD1 (6 bases). Trimming stripped 8 bases from V and 0 bases from J, with 11 bases between. The CDR3 length is 14 residues. CDR1 and CDR2 from the germline V gene are LGHDT and YNNKEL (reference sequence).

The V call is TRBV27, the J call TRBJ1-5; D may be TRBD1 (6 bases). V shed 8 bases and J shed 4 bases, with 21 bases lying between them. CDR1 and CDR2 from the germline V gene are MNHEY and SMNVEV (reference sequence). The CDR3 sequence is 16 residues long. The DNA for the CDR3 is TGTGCCAGCCTTCCTTCCACGGGACACCTTAATCAGCCCCAGCATTTT. It is translated as CASLPSTGHLNQPQHF.

The gene calls are TRBV4-2 and TRBJ1-2; 7 bases line up with TRBD1. V trimming: 0 bases; J trimming: 7 bases; junction bases outside the gene matches: 8. Germline-derived CDR1 and CDR2 are LGHNA and YNFKEQ. The CDR3 runs 15 residues. CDR3 coding DNA: TGTGCCAGCAGCCAAGAGACCAGGGGGATGGCTGGCTACACCTTC. It yields the protein CASSQETRGMAGYTF.

The chain employs TRBV28 and TRBJ1-1; 9 bases are a match to TRBD1. The CDR3 runs 16 residues. CDR1 and CDR2 (germline): MDHEN, SYDVKM. Unmatched junction bases numbered 10, after V lost 4 bases and J lost 4 bases. The CDR3 nucleotides read TGTGCCAGCAGTTCCGGGACAGGGAGGTGGGGCACTGAAGCTTTCTTT. Translating gives CASSSGTGRWGTEAFF. The complete variable domain, with remaining parts taken from reference TRBV28 and TRBJ1-1, reads DVKVTQSSRYLVKRTGEKVFLECVQDMDHENMFWYRQDPGLGLRLIYFSYDVKMKEKGDIPEGYSVSREKKERFSLILESASTNQTSMYLCASSSGTGRWGTEAFFGQGTRLTVV.

The chain is built from TRBV5-1 and TRBJ1-2, with D perhaps matching TRBD1 (5 bases). V was cut by 0 bases and J by 4 bases, with 10 bases left in between. Per the germline V gene, CDR1 is SGHRS and CDR2 is YFSETQ. The CDR3 consists of 14 residues. The CDR3 DNA reads TGCGCCAGCAGCTTGGCGGGGGACGCCTATGGCTACACCTTC. Translation: CASSLAGDAYGYTF.

The V gene is TRBV5-1, the J gene TRBJ1-2, with TRBD1 matching over 7 bases. Germline V lookup: CDR1 SGHRS, CDR2 YFSETQ. The CDR3 is made up of 12 amino acids. After removal of 3 bases from V and 7 bases from J, the junction contained 3 bases not matched to a gene. DNA for the CDR3: TGCGCCAGCAGCTATGACAGGGCTGGCTACACCTTC. Protein product: CASSYDRAGYTF.

This clone was picked up one time. V is TRBV5-6 and J is TRBJ2-3; the match to TRBD2 covers 9 bases. Unmatched junction bases numbered 6, after V lost 1 base and J lost 0 bases. CDR3 size: 17 residues. Germline V gene lookup returns CDR1 SGHDT and CDR2 YYEEEE. CDR3 DNA: TGTGCCAGCAGCTTGTTGGGCCTAGCGGGGAGCACAGATACGCAGTATTTT. Translated, it gives CASSLLGLAGSTDTQYF. Looking up the rest from reference TRBV5-6 and TRBJ2-3 gives the full variable domain: DAGVTQSPTHLIKTRGQQVTLRCSPKSGHDTVSWYQQALGQGPQFIFQYYEEEERQRGNFPDRFSGHQFPNYSSELNVNALLLGDSALYLCASSLLGLAGSTDTQYFGPGTRLTVL.

The genes are TRBV6-5 and TRBJ2-7; 12 bases match TRBD2. The CDR3 covers 14 residues. Germline CDR1 reads MNHEY; CDR2 reads SVGAGI. The J segment lost 4 bases and the V segment lost 6 bases, leaving 4 bases of the junction unmatched. CDR3 in amino acids: CASRAGTSGYEQYF. In DNA form, the CDR3 reads TGTGCCAGCAGAGCCGGGACTAGCGGGTACGAGCAGTACTTC.

V gene TRBV23-1 combines with J gene TRBJ1-1, with D perhaps TRBD1 (6 bases). TRBV23-1 is labeled an ORF, and its function is uncertain. Trimming pared 3 bases from V and 0 bases from J, leaving 11 bases between. The CDR3 spans 15 residues. The CDR3 DNA reads TGCGCCAGCAGTCACACGGGACACCTGAACACTGAAGCTTTCTTT. Translating gives CASSHTGHLNTEAFF.

The rearrangement joins TRBV2 to TRBJ1-1; possible D gene TRBD1, 6 bases. CDR3 length: 14 amino acids. CDR1 is SNHLY, CDR2 FYNNEI, per germline. V gave up 6 bases and J gave up 4 bases, with 15 bases separating them. This CDR3 reads CASRGVLGGTEAFF. The CDR3 region has the DNA TGTGCCAGCAGGGGAGTCTTAGGGGGCACTGAAGCTTTCTTT.

The chain couples TRBV2 to TRBJ2-1; TRBD2 aligns across 10 bases. After removal of 6 bases from V and 7 bases from J, the junction contained 9 bases not matched to a gene. CDR3 length: 15 amino acids. CDR1 SNHLY and CDR2 FYNNEI come from the germline V gene. The CDR3 loop reads CASSRGTSVTNEQFF. In DNA, the CDR3 is TGTGCCAGCAGCCGGGGGACTAGCGTAACAAATGAGCAGTTCTTC. Variable domain in full (rest from reference TRBV2 and TRBJ2-1): EPEVTQTPSHQVTQMGQEVILRCVPISNHLYFYWYRQILGQKVEFLVSFYNNEISEKSEIFDDQFSVERPDGSNFTLKIRSTKLEDSAMYFCASSRGTSVTNEQFFGPGTRLTVL.

A single count supports this clone. The chain is built from TRBV11-2 and TRBJ2-1; 9 bases align to TRBD1. This CDR3 spans 17 amino acids. CDR1 is SGHAT, CDR2 FQNNGV, per germline. Trimming removed 4 bases from V and 1 base from J; junction bases left unmatched: 8. CDR3 coding DNA: TGTGCCAGCAGCTCCCGGGGGGACAGGGTGTCCTACAATGAGCAGTTCTTC. As protein: CASSSRGDRVSYNEQFF. Full variable domain (outside the CDR3, taken from reference TRBV11-2 and TRBJ2-1): EAGVAQSPRYKIIEKRQSVAFWCNPISGHATLYWYQQILGQGPKLLIQFQNNGVVDDSQLPKDRFSAERLKGVDSTLKIQPAKLEDSAVYLCASSSRGDRVSYNEQFFGPGTRLTVL.